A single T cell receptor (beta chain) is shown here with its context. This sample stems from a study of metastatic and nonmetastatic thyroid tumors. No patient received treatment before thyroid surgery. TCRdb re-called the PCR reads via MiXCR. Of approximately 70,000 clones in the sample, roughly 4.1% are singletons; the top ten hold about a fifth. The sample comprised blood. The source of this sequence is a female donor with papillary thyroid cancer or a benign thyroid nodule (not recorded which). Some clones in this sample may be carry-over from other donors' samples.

Here the CDR3 reads CASRSGGKREQYF. For the CDR3, the DNA is TGTGCCAGCAGATCGGGGGGAAAGAGGGAGCAGTACTTC. The chain couples TRBV28 to TRBJ2-7; 7 bases line up with TRBD2. V lost 6 bases, J lost 7 bases, and 9 bases stayed unmatched. The CDR3 runs to 13 residues. The germline V gene has CDR1 MDHEN and CDR2 SYDVKM.